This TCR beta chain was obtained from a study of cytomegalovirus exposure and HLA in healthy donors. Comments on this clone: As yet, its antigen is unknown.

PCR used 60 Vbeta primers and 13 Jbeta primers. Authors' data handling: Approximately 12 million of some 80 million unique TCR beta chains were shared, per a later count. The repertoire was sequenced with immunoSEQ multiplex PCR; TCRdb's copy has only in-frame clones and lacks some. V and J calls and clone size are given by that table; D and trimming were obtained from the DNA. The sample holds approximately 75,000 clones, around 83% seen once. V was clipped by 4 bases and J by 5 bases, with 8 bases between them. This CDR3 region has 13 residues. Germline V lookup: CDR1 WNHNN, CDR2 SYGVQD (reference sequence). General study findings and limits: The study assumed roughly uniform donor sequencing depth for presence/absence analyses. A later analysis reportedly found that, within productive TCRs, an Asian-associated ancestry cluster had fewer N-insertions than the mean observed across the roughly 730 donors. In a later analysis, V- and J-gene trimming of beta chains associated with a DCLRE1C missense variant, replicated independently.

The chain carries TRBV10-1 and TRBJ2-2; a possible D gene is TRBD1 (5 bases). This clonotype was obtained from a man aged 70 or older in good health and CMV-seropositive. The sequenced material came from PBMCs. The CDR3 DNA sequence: TGCGCCAGCAGTGGACAGAGGACCGGGGAGCTGTTTTTT. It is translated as CASSGQRTGELFF.